This entry describes one T cell receptor (beta chain). What it binds is unknown. TCRdb keeps only in-frame clones here, not all; method: immunoSEQ multiplex PCR. The sample holds approximately 82,000 clones, 70% to 90% seen once. The V segment lost 7 bases and the J segment 4 bases; nucleotides outside the gene matches: 10. Germline V gene lookup returns CDR1 LNHDA and CDR2 SQIVND (reference sequence). The CDR3 extends over 16 amino acids. This specimen comes from a study of T cell responses to AZD1222 COVID-19 vaccine. Study conclusions and caveats: Repertoires were sampled only after the peak T cell response. It was only 6 or 7 AZD1222 recipients who were seropositive at baseline.

The J gene is TRBJ2-1, the V gene TRBV19; TRBD2 matches at 10 bases. The sample was peripheral blood, taken on day 0 of AZD1222 vaccination. This TCR derives from an adult in good health. This CDR3 is CASTFDSGGTYNEQFF. For the CDR3, the DNA is TGTGCCAGTACATTCGATAGCGGGGGGACGTACAATGAGCAGTTCTTC. Drawing the rest from reference TRBV19 and TRBJ2-1, the complete variable domain is DGGITQSPKYLFRKEGQNVTLSCEQNLNHDAMYWYRQDPGQGLRLIYYSQIVNDFQKGDIAEGYSVSREKKESFPLTVTSAQKNPTAFYLCASTFDSGGTYNEQFFGPGTRLTVL.